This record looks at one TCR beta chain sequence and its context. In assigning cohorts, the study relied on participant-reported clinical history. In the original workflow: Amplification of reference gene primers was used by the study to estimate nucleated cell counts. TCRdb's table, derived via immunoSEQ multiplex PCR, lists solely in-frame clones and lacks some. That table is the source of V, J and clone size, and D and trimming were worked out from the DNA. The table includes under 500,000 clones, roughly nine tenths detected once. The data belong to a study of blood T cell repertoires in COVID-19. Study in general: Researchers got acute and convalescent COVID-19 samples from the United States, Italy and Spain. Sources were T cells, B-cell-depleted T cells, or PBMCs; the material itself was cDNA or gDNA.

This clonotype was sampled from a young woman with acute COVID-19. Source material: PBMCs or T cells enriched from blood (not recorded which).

CDR3 nucleotides: TGTGCCAGCAGTTTCGGAAGGGGCTATCAGCCCCAGCATTTT. Translation gives CASSFGRGYQPQHF. The V gene is TRBV28, the J gene TRBJ1-5; D is possibly TRBD1 (5 bases). Germline CDR1 MDHEN, CDR2 SYDVKM. V lost 3 bases and J 5 bases, leaving 11 bases between the germline ends. The CDR3 loop spans 14 amino acids.